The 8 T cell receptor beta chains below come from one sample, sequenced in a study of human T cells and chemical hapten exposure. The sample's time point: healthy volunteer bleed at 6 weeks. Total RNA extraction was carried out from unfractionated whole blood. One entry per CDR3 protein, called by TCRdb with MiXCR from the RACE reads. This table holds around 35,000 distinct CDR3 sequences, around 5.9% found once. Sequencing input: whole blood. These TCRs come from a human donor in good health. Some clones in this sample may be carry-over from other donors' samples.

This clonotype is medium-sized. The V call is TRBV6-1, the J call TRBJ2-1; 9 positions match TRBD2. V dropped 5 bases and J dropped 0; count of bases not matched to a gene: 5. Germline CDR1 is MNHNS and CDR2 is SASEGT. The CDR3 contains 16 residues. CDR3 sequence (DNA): TGTGCCAGCAGTCCCGGAGCGGGGGGCTCCTACAATGAGCAGTTCTTC. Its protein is CASSPGAGGSYNEQFF.

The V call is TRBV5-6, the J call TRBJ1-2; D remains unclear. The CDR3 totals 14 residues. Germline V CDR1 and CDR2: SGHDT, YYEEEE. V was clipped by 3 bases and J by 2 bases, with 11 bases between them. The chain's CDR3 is CASSSAGVNYGYTF. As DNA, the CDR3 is TGTGCCAGCAGCTCAGCAGGCGTCAACTATGGCTACACCTTC.

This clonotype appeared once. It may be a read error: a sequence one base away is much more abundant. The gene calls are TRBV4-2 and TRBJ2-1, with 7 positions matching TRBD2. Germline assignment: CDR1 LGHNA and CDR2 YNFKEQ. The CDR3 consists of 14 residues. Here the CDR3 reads CVSSHRGVANEQFF. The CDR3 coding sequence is TGTGTCAGCAGCCACCGGGGGGTGGCGAATGAGCAGTTCTTC.

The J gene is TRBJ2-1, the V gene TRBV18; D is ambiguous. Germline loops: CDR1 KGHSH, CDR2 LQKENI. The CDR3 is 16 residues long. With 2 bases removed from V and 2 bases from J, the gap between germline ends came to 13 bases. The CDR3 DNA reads TGTGCCAGCTCACCAGATGGGATCGCCGCCTACAATGAGCAGTTCTTC. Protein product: CASSPDGIAAYNEQFF. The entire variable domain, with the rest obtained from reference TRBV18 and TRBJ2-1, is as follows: NAGVMQNPRHLVRRRGQEARLRCSPMKGHSHVYWYRQLPEEGLKFMVYLQKENIIDESGMPKERFSAEFPKEGPSILRIQQVVRGDSAAYFCASSPDGIAAYNEQFFGPGTRLTVL.

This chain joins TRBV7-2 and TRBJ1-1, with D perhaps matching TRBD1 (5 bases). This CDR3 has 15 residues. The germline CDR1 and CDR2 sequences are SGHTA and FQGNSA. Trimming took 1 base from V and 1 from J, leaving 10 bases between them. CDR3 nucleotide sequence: TGTGCCAGCAGCTTAGGATCAGGGTCGAACACTGAAGCTTTCTTT. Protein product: CASSLGSGSNTEAFF. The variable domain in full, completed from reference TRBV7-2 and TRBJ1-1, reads GAGVSQSPSNKVTEKGKDVELRCDPISGHTALYWYRQSLGQGLEFLIYFQGNSAPDKSGLPSDRFSAERTGGSVSTLTIQRTQQEDSAVYLCASSLGSGSNTEAFFGQGTRLTVV.

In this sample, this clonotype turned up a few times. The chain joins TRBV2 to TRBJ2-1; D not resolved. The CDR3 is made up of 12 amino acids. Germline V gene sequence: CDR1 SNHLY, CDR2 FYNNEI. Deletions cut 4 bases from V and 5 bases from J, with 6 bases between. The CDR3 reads CASSANNNEQFF. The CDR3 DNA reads TGTGCCAGCAGTGCTAATAACAATGAGCAGTTCTTC.

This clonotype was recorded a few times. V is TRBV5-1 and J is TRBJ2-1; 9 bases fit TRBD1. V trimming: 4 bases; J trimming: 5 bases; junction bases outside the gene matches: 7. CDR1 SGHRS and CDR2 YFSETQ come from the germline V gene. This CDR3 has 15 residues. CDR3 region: CASSRRTGVDNEQFF. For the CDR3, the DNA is TGCGCCAGCAGCCGGAGGACAGGGGTGGACAATGAGCAGTTCTTC.

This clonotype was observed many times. In DNA form, the CDR3 reads TGTGCCAGCCGCGGGACAGGAGGCTCCTACGAGCAGTACTTC. Its translation is CASRGTGGSYEQYF. V gene TRBV18 combines with J gene TRBJ2-7; 8 nucleotides match TRBD1. This CDR3 is 14 amino acids long. The germline V gene encodes CDR1 KGHSH and CDR2 LQKENI. V shed 8 bases, J shed 0 bases, and the junction held 6 bases outside the gene matches.